These T cell receptor beta chains were read from a single sample in a study of beta chain features in type 1 diabetes. TCRdb keeps only in-frame clones here, not all; method: immunoSEQ multiplex PCR. This table holds under 200,000 clones, just over 9% found once. Material: central memory CD4+ T cells from blood. The origin of the receptors is a woman aged 18-30 years in good health. The CDR3 runs from the conserved cysteine through the conserved F or W. A D gene is named only where the DNA matches it firmly. The size field is filled for only some rows; it gives once, few, many or a size class.

clone_size j_call d_call v_call cdr3_nt cdr3_aa
few TRBJ2-7 TRBD2 TRBV30 TGTGCCTGGAGTGTCGGCGGGAGCTCCTACGAGCAGTACTTC CAWSVGGSSYEQYF
many TRBJ2-3 TRBD1 TRBV7-9 TGTGCCAGCAGCCCGCGGGACAGGGCTACAGATACGCAGTATTTT CASSPRDRATDTQYF
. TRBJ2-2 . TRBV10-1 TGCGCCAGCAAAGGACAGAGTGGGACCGGGGAGCTGTTTTTT CASKGQSGTGELFF
. TRBJ2-3 TRBD1 TRBV18 TGTGCCAGCTCCGTCTCGGGACAGGTGGGAGATACGCAGTATTTT CASSVSGQVGDTQYF
few TRBJ2-3 . TRBV30 TGTGCCTCGGGTGGCACAGATACGCAGTATTTT CASGGTDTQYF
. TRBJ2-5 TRBD2 TRBV5-4 TGTGCCAGCAGCTCGATATTCACGAGCGGGGGGGCAGGAGAGACCCAGTACTTC CASSSIFTSGGAGETQYF
few TRBJ2-3 TRBD2 TRBV11-2 TGTGCCAGCAGCCATAGGACTAGCGGAACAGATACGCAGTATTTT CASSHRTSGTDTQYF
. TRBJ2-7 . TRBV5-6 TGTGCCAGCAGCTTGGGACATCCCTTCTACGAGCAGTACTTC CASSLGHPFYEQYF
few TRBJ1-2 . TRBV5-4 TGTGCCAGCAGCTTGTTTGGCGGCTGGGATGGCTACACCTTC CASSLFGGWDGYTF
. TRBJ1-5 . TRBV5-1 TGCGCCAGCAGCTTGGGTGAGCAACAGCCCCAGCATTTT CASSLGEQQPQHF
few TRBJ1-4 TRBD1 TRBV30 TGTGCCTGGAGTGACGGGACAGCTTCGGAAAAACTGTTTTTT CAWSDGTASEKLFF
. TRBJ1-1 TRBD1 TRBV5-1 TGCGCCAGCAGCTCTAGACAGGGGGATACTGAAGCTTTCTTT CASSSRQGDTEAFF
few TRBJ2-1 . TRBV7-9 TGTGCCAGCAGCTTAGGCAATCTAGGAACCAATGAGCAGTTCTTC CASSLGNLGTNEQFF
. TRBJ2-3 . TRBV5-1 TGCGCCAGCAAGGGGGGGCAAATTGGGACAGATACGCAGTATTTT CASKGGQIGTDTQYF
. TRBJ1-6 . TRBV7-8 TGTGCCAGCAGCTTAGCGTCGGAGCGAAATTCACCCCTCCACTTT CASSLASERNSPLHF
. TRBJ2-2 . TRBV10-3 TGTGCCATCAGCGAGGCCGGGGCTGGAGGGCCCGGGGAGCTGTTTTTT CAISEAGAGGPGELFF
few TRBJ2-7 TRBD1 TRBV27 TGTGCCAGCAGGCGACAGGGGGGCCGTTACGAGCAGTACTTC CASRRQGGRYEQYF
. TRBJ1-4 . TRBV19 TGTGCCAGTAGTATCCGGACAGCCCAAAATGAAAAACTGTTTTTT CASSIRTAQNEKLFF
few TRBJ1-3 . TRBV4-2 TGTGCCAGCAGCCAAGAGTTGCCGCGACAGCTTGGAAACACCATATATTTT CASSQELPRQLGNTIYF
. TRBJ2-7 . TRBV29-1 TGCAGCGTTAAGTTTCCGGGTTACGAGCAGTACTTC CSVKFPGYEQYF
few TRBJ2-7 TRBD2 TRBV4-2 TGTGCCAGCAGCCAAGAGTGGGAGGGGCCGGGAAGCGAGCAGTACTTC CASSQEWEGPGSEQYF
. TRBJ1-2 . TRBV6-1 TGTGCCAGCAACCCTGCAGTCTCGTATGGCTACACCTTC CASNPAVSYGYTF
. TRBJ1-3 . TRBV7-2 TGTGCCAGCAGAGTCAGGGGAATTGGAAACACCATATATTTT CASRVRGIGNTIYF
few TRBJ1-4 . TRBV7-9 TGTGCCAGCAGGGGGCGCGAAGAAAAACTGTTTTTT CASRGREEKLFF
few TRBJ1-2 . TRBV18 TGTGCCAGCTCACCCAACGGGGTACCCAACTATGGCTACACCTTC CASSPNGVPNYGYTF